The 19 T cell receptor beta chains below were found in one sample sequenced in a study of memory CD4+ T cells and cytomegalovirus serostatus. Sequencing used immunoSEQ multiplex PCR; TCRdb keeps in-frame clones, though not all of them. This table holds over 45,000 clones, over 80% found once. The sort gate was single viable CD3+CD4+CD8-CD45RO+ cells for memory CD4+ T cells. The material sequenced was memory CD4+ T cells from blood. These receptors all stem from an adult in good health and CMV-seronegative.

This clone was detected a few times. V and J are TRBV9 and TRBJ2-2; no clear D. Per germline, CDR1 SGDLS and CDR2 YYNGEE. V was cut by 0 bases and J by 7 bases, with 10 bases left in between. The CDR3 runs to 14 residues. CDR3 loop: CASSVGSVVGELFF. The CDR3 nucleotides read TGTGCCAGCAGCGTAGGATCGGTGGTCGGGGAGCTGTTTTTT.

The V gene is TRBV30, the J gene TRBJ1-6; perhaps TRBD1 as D (6 bases). The CDR3 covers 16 residues. The V gene lost 0 bases and the J gene lost 7 bases, with 16 bases spanning the gap. Germline V gene sequence: CDR1 GTSNPN, CDR2 SVGIG (reference sequence). The CDR3: CAWSVNRGARNSPLHF. CDR3 sequence (DNA): TGTGCCTGGAGTGTTAACCGGGGGGCTCGGAATTCACCCCTCCACTTT.

The V and J genes are TRBV14 and TRBJ1-2, with D perhaps TRBD1 (5 bases). CDR1 SGHDN and CDR2 FVKESK come from the germline V gene. The germline V and J ends were trimmed by 0 bases and 0 bases, with 11 bases remaining between them. This CDR3 region has 16 residues. The DNA for the CDR3 is TGTGCCAGCAGCCAAGATCAGGGATGGCCTAACTATGGCTACACCTTC. Its protein product is CASSQDQGWPNYGYTF.

The V call is TRBV28, the J call TRBJ2-4; 10 bases align to TRBD2. This CDR3 is built from 18 residues. Losses at the gene ends were 5 bases for V and 0 bases for J; bases not matched to a gene: 10. Germline CDR1 MDHEN, CDR2 SYDVKM. DNA for the CDR3: TGTGCCAGCAGTAAAACTAGCGGGGCGGGACTAGCCAAAAACATTCAGTACTTC. Amino acids: CASSKTSGAGLAKNIQYF.

V is TRBV9 and J is TRBJ2-5, with 9 bases fitting TRBD2. The germline gives CDR1 SGDLS, CDR2 YYNGEE. This CDR3 comprises 16 residues. Losses at the gene ends were 0 bases for V and 5 bases for J; bases not matched to a gene: 8. The CDR3 region has the DNA TGTGCCAGCAGCGTAGGCGGCGGGGGGGCTGTGGAGACCCAGTACTTC. The encoded protein is CASSVGGGGAVETQYF.

V is TRBV10-3 and J is TRBJ1-3; a possible D gene is TRBD1 (5 bases). CDR1 ENHRY and CDR2 SYGVKD come from the germline V gene. Trimming took off 6 bases at V and 1 base at J, with 7 bases between the two ends. The CDR3 runs to 13 residues. The CDR3 is CAIRGTSGNTIYF. CDR3 in DNA: TGTGCCATCAGAGGGACTTCTGGAAACACCATATATTTT.

The chain employs TRBV7-3 and TRBJ2-3; D is tentatively TRBD1 or TRBD2 (5 bases each). The CDR3 contains 13 residues. Trimming took off 5 bases at V and 4 bases at J, with 10 bases between the two ends. The germline V gene has CDR1 SGHTA and CDR2 FQGTGA. CDR3 loop: CASSRGRSDTQYF. The CDR3 nucleotides read TGTGCCAGCAGCAGGGGACGGTCAGATACGCAGTATTTT. The whole variable domain, filled in from reference TRBV7-3 and TRBJ2-3, reads GAGVSQTPSNKVTEKGKYVELRCDPISGHTALYWYRQSLGQGPEFLIYFQGTGAADDSGLPNDRFFAVRPEGSVSTLKIQRTERGDSAVYLCASSRGRSDTQYFGPGTRLTVL.

The chain couples TRBV15 to TRBJ1-6; possible D gene TRBD1, 6 bases. The germline V and J ends were trimmed by 4 bases and 3 bases, with 22 bases remaining between them. The length of the CDR3 is 19 residues. Germline-derived CDR1 and CDR2 are LNHNV and YYDKDF (reference sequence). The CDR3 nucleotides read TGTGCCACCAGCATGGGCCTCCCCAGGGGAAGGGGCTATAATTCACCCCTCCACTTT. Its translation is CATSMGLPRGRGYNSPLHF. The full variable domain, its missing parts supplied by reference TRBV15 and TRBJ1-6, is DAMVIQNPRYQVTQFGKPVTLSCSQTLNHNVMYWYQQKSSQAPKLLFHYYDKDFNNEADTPDNFQSRRPNTSFCFLDIRSPGLGDTAMYLCATSMGLPRGRGYNSPLHFGNGTRLTVT.

This chain joins TRBV2 and TRBJ2-7; possible D gene TRBD1, 5 bases. This CDR3 has 14 amino acids. Germline lookup yields CDR1 SNHLY and CDR2 FYNNEI. V was pared by 4 bases and J by 3 bases, with 13 bases between. The CDR3: CASSGSRQIYEQYF. Here the CDR3 DNA reads TGTGCCAGCAGTGGGTCCCGACAGATCTACGAGCAGTACTTC.

The chain uses TRBV15 and TRBJ2-4; tentative D call: TRBD2 (5 bases). The CDR3 totals 14 residues. Trimming took 0 bases from V and 6 from J, leaving 9 bases between them. CDR1 LNHNV and CDR2 YYDKDF come from the germline V gene (reference sequence). CDR3 sequence reads: CATSRDHEGNIQYF. The CDR3 DNA reads as TGTGCCACCAGCAGAGACCATGAGGGAAACATTCAGTACTTC. Looking up the rest from reference TRBV15 and TRBJ2-4 gives the full variable domain: DAMVIQNPRYQVTQFGKPVTLSCSQTLNHNVMYWYQQKSSQAPKLLFHYYDKDFNNEADTPDNFQSRRPNTSFCFLDIRSPGLGDTAMYLCATSRDHEGNIQYFGAGTRLSVL.

This chain links TRBV7-2 with TRBJ1-1; 7 nucleotides agree with TRBD1. Trimming cost V 5 bases and J 1 base; bases outside gene matches: 10. Germline CDR1 and CDR2: SGHTA and FQGNSA. There are 16 residues in the CDR3. As DNA, the CDR3 is TGTGCCAGCAGCAGAGCTAGGACAGGACGGAACACTGAAGCTTTCTTT. Translation gives CASSRARTGRNTEAFF.

The rearrangement links TRBV5-6 to TRBJ1-3; TRBD1 agrees at 9 bases. The CDR3 is 15 amino acids. Germline trimming cut 0 bases from V and 2 bases from J; bases unmatched to any gene: 0. Per the germline V gene, CDR1 is SGHDT and CDR2 is YYEEEE. The CDR3 coding sequence is TGTGCCAGCAGCTTGGGACAGGGGGCTGGAAACACCATATATTTT. The encoded protein is CASSLGQGAGNTIYF.

V gene TRBV30 combines with J gene TRBJ1-5, with D hard to call. Per germline, CDR1 GTSNPN and CDR2 SVGIG (reference sequence). V gave up 0 bases and J gave up 0 bases, with 6 bases separating them. This CDR3 spans 14 amino acids. The CDR3 here is CAWSVGNSNQPQHF. CDR3 nucleotides: TGTGCCTGGAGTGTAGGGAATAGCAATCAGCCCCAGCATTTT.

Comments on this clone: A much larger clone lies one base from this, so it may be a read error. This sequence joins TRBV6-5 and TRBJ1-2; 8 bases are a match to TRBD1. Looked up from germline, CDR1 is MNHEY and CDR2 is SVGAGI. CDR3 length equals 14 residues. The CDR3 here is CASSLRGHDYGYAF. In DNA, the CDR3 is TGTGCCAGCAGTCTCAGGGGGCATGACTATGGCTACGCCTTC.

The chain has TRBV14 and TRBJ1-2, with 9 bases aligning to TRBD1. This CDR3 region has 13 residues. V was clipped by 4 bases and J by 4 bases; unmatched bases: 1. Germline CDR1 is SGHDN and CDR2 is FVKESK. CDR3 in amino acids: CASSRDRVYGYTF. As DNA, the CDR3 is TGTGCCAGCAGCCGGGACAGGGTCTATGGCTACACCTTC. The whole variable domain, remainder taken from reference TRBV14 and TRBJ1-2, is EAGVTQFPSHSVIEKGQTVTLRCDPISGHDNLYWYRRVMGKEIKFLLHFVKESKQDESGMPNNRFLAERTGGTYSTLKVQPAELEDSGVYFCASSRDRVYGYTFGSGTRLTVV.

The DNA of the CDR3 is TGCAGCGGAGGACTAGCGGGGGGCCGGGAGACCCAGTACTTC. It is translated as CSGGLAGGRETQYF. The rearrangement links TRBV29-1 to TRBJ2-5, with TRBD2 matching over 14 bases. In germline, CDR1 is SQVTM, CDR2 ANQGSEA. The CDR3 sequence is 14 residues long. J was trimmed by 5 bases and V by 7 bases; bases with no gene match: 6.

As to this clone: Other nucleotide sequences in the sample specify the same CDR3. The chain joins TRBV30 to TRBJ2-5; 9 bases are shared with TRBD2. Germline V gene sequence: CDR1 GTSNPN, CDR2 SVGIG (reference sequence). The J segment lost 5 bases and the V segment lost 0 bases, leaving 7 bases of the junction unmatched. The CDR3 totals 15 residues. CDR3 region: CAWSVSAGGRETQYF. DNA of the CDR3: TGTGCCTGGAGTGTGTCGGCGGGGGGGAGGGAGACCCAGTACTTC.

This clone was picked up a small number of times. This chain joins TRBV30 and TRBJ2-7, with 7 bases identical to TRBD1. Germline loops: CDR1 GTSNPN, CDR2 SVGIG (reference sequence). V shed 4 bases and J 3 bases; nucleotides not matched to a gene: 3. The CDR3 is made up of 12 amino acids. The CDR3 nucleotides are TGTGCCTGGACCCGGGACAGCTACGAGCAGTACTTC. It yields the protein CAWTRDSYEQYF.

This chain connects TRBV19 to TRBJ1-5, with 10 positions matching TRBD1. There are 12 residues in the CDR3. CDR1 and CDR2 from the germline V gene are LNHDA and SQIVND (reference sequence). The ends lost 10 bases at V and 7 bases at J; junction bases unmatched: 4. The CDR3 reads CATSTGGQPQHF. The DNA of the CDR3 is TGTGCCACTTCGACAGGGGGCCAGCCCCAGCATTTT.